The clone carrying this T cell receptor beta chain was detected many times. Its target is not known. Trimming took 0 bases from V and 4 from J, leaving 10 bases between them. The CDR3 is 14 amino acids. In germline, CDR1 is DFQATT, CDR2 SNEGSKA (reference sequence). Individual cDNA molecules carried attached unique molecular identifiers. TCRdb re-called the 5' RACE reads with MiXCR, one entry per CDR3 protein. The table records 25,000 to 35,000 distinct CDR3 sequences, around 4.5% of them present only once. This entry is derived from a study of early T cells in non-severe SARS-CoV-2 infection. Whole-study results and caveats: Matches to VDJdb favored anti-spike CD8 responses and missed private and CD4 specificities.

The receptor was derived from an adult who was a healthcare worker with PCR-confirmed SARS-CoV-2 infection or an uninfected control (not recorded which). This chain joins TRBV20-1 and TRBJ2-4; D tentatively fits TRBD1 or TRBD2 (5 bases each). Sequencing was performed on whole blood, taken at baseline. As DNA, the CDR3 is TGCAGTGCTAGAGAAGGGACCGGTAAAAACATTCAGTACTTC. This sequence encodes CSAREGTGKNIQYF.